One and the same sample provided the 24 T cell receptor beta chains below, sequenced in a study of blood T cells in healthy people across ages. A second PCR, run for roughly 7 to 11 cycles, used a sample-barcoded 5' primer plus a J-beta primer mix. Each CDR3 protein gets one entry after TCRdb re-called the 5' RACE reads with MiXCR. This table holds about 400,000 distinct CDR3 sequences, 50% to 60% found once. The material sequenced was blood. The receptors shown here come from a man between 60 and 75 years old in good health.

Note on this clonotype: At one of its ends the junction is not consistent with the germline gene, which may arise from a read error. The CDR3 nucleotides are TGCAGTGCTAGCAGTGGGGGGACCAATTACGAACAGTACTTC. Its translation is CSASSGGTNYEQYF. V gene TRBV20-1 combines with J gene TRBJ2-7; D is perhaps TRBD2 (6 bases). The germline V gene has CDR1 DFQATT and CDR2 SNEGSKA (reference sequence). The CDR3 is made up of 14 amino acids.

The J gene is TRBJ2-7, the V gene TRBV7-2; D may be TRBD2 (5 bases). The CDR3 has 15 amino acids. V lost 5 bases and J lost 2, with 16 bases in between. CDR1 is SGHTA, CDR2 FQGNSA, per germline. The CDR3 spells CASSAQASGAYEQYF. The DNA of the CDR3 is TGTGCCAGCAGCGCCCAAGCGTCCGGGGCCTACGAGCAGTACTTC.

The J gene is TRBJ1-3, the V gene TRBV29-1; D not resolved. Trimming pared 0 bases from V and 3 bases from J, leaving 12 bases between. The CDR3 is 15 residues long. The V gene's germline CDR1 is SQVTM and CDR2 ANQGSEA. For the CDR3, the DNA is TGCAGCGTTGAAGAGCTGACGGCACTTGGAAACACCATATATTTT. This encodes CSVEELTALGNTIYF.

The chain is built from TRBV7-9 and TRBJ1-5; D is unclear. V was clipped by 2 bases and J by 4 bases, with 9 bases between them. CDR1 is SEHNR, CDR2 FQNEAQ, per germline (reference sequence). The CDR3 sequence is 14 residues long. This chain's CDR3 is CASSLTRENQPQHF. For the CDR3, the DNA is TGTGCCAGCAGCTTAACAAGGGAAAATCAGCCCCAGCATTTT. The complete variable domain, with remaining parts taken from reference TRBV7-9 and TRBJ1-5, reads DTGVSQNPRHKITKRGQNVTFRCDPISEHNRLYWYRQTLGQGPEFLTYFQNEAQLEKSRLLSDRFSAERPKGSFSTLEIQRTEQGDSAMYLCASSLTRENQPQHFGDGTRLSIL.

This rearrangement joins TRBV9 to TRBJ2-2, with TRBD1 matching over 11 bases. CDR1 and CDR2 (germline): SGDLS, YYNGEE. This CDR3 is 14 amino acids long. Unmatched junction bases numbered 4, after V lost 7 bases and J lost 5 bases. CDR3 in DNA: TGTGCCAGCCGAGGACAGGGGGCGACCGGGGAGCTGTTTTTT. Translation: CASRGQGATGELFF.

The V call is TRBV19, the J call TRBJ2-1, with 9 nucleotides matching TRBD2. Trimming cost V 1 base and J 7 bases; bases outside gene matches: 5. Germline V gene lookup returns CDR1 LNHDA and CDR2 SQIVND (reference sequence). The CDR3 has 15 residues. CDR3 DNA: TGTGCCAGTAGTATAGGCGGGAGGGCCGGGAATGAGCAGTTCTTC. Translating gives CASSIGGRAGNEQFF.

This clonotype was seen a few times. The chain uses TRBV7-2 and TRBJ2-5; perhaps TRBD1 as D (5 bases). V lost 1 base to trimming and J lost 6 bases, with 15 bases between them. The CDR3 spans 15 residues. Germline CDR1 and CDR2: SGHTA and FQGNSA. The CDR3 DNA sequence: TGTGCCAGCAGCTTAGATAGTAGCAGGGCCCAGACCCAGTACTTC. It is translated as CASSLDSSRAQTQYF. The variable domain in full, with the rest retrieved from reference TRBV7-2 and TRBJ2-5, is GAGVSQSPSNKVTEKGKDVELRCDPISGHTALYWYRQSLGQGLEFLIYFQGNSAPDKSGLPSDRFSAERTGGSVSTLTIQRTQQEDSAVYLCASSLDSSRAQTQYFGPGTRLLVL.

The chain is built from TRBV6-5 and TRBJ2-1, with 8 bases matching TRBD2. The CDR3 extends over 14 amino acids. J was trimmed by 5 bases and V by 8 bases; bases with no gene match: 8. Germline V lookup: CDR1 MNHEY, CDR2 SVGAGI. CDR3: CASFSGSRDNEQFF. As DNA, the CDR3 is TGTGCCAGCTTCAGCGGGAGCAGGGACAATGAGCAGTTCTTC.

This chain links TRBV27 with TRBJ2-7; no clear D gene. CDR1 is MNHEY, CDR2 SMNVEV, per germline (reference sequence). Trimming stripped 0 bases from V and 2 bases from J, with 5 bases between. This CDR3 contains 13 residues. This chain's CDR3 is CASSLSGPYEQYF. The CDR3 DNA follows: TGTGCCAGCAGTTTATCCGGGCCCTACGAGCAGTACTTC.

Comments on this clonotype: One end of the junction fails to match germline, which may point to a read error. The chain carries TRBV7-2 and TRBJ2-5; D not resolved. This CDR3 is 11 amino acids long. Germline lookup yields CDR1 SGHTA and CDR2 FQGNSA. The CDR3 DNA reads TGTGCCATCAGCCTCCCCCAAACCCAGTACTTC. This gives the protein CAISLPQTQYF.

In regard to this clonotype: A much larger clonotype is one base distant, so this may be a read error. J is TRBJ2-1 and V is TRBV28; 8 positions agree with TRBD2. With the DNA end fitting TRBJ2-7 better, the J assignment may be wrong. The length of the CDR3 is 17 residues. Germline V lookup: CDR1 MDHEN, CDR2 SYDVKM. The CDR3 region is CASSRAGGPGGPLEQYF. CDR3 nucleotides: TGTGCCAGCAGTCGGGCTGGGGGTCCGGGAGGGCCGCTTGAGCAGTACTTC.

V is TRBV20-1 and J is TRBJ2-1, with D perhaps matching TRBD1 (6 bases). In germline, CDR1 is DFQATT, CDR2 SNEGSKA (reference sequence). This CDR3 comprises 13 residues. The CDR3 region has the DNA TGCAGCGGTTACGGGACAAACTACAATGAGCAGTTCTTC. Amino acid sequence: CSGYGTNYNEQFF.

The genes are TRBV7-9 and TRBJ2-3, with 7 bases lining up with TRBD1. The J segment lost 6 bases and the V segment lost 3 bases, leaving 12 bases of the junction unmatched. The CDR3 is made up of 16 amino acids. The V gene's germline CDR1 is SEHNR and CDR2 FQNEAQ (reference sequence). CDR3 residues: CASSFPKTGRSDTQYF. CDR3 nucleotide sequence: TGTGCCAGCAGCTTCCCAAAGACAGGGCGCTCCGATACGCAGTATTTT.

There are a few counts of this clonotype. V and J are TRBV13 and TRBJ2-1; the D call may be TRBD1 or TRBD2 (5 bases each). Between the trimmed V and J ends, which lost 3 bases and 0 bases, there was a span of 15 bases. Germline CDR1 PRHDT, CDR2 FYEKMQ (reference sequence). The CDR3 runs 17 residues. CDR3 sequence: CASSFSGAASSYNEQFF. The CDR3 DNA reads TGTGCCAGCAGCTTCTCCGGGGCCGCAAGCTCCTACAATGAGCAGTTCTTC.

The rearrangement joins TRBV7-3 to TRBJ2-3; 8 positions agree with TRBD2. Germline values: CDR1 SGHTA, CDR2 FQGTGA. The trim removed 1 base at V and 2 bases at J, leaving 5 bases unmatched. The CDR3 is 16 residues long. The DNA of the CDR3 is TGTGCCAGCAGCTTAAGGGGGCGGGAGGCCACAGATACGCAGTATTTT. This sequence encodes CASSLRGREATDTQYF.

This clonotype was counted only a few times. V and J are TRBV28 and TRBJ2-7; D unclear. The CDR3 covers 12 residues. V gave up 6 bases and J gave up 3 bases, with 9 bases separating them. Germline V gene sequence: CDR1 MDHEN, CDR2 SYDVKM. For the CDR3, the DNA is TGTGCCAGCAGGAGAGGAATCTACGAGCAGTACTTC. Encoded protein: CASRRGIYEQYF.

This clonotype has ten or more counts. The chain combines TRBV10-3 with TRBJ2-1; TRBD2 is a possible D gene (7 bases). V was pared by 0 bases and J by 2 bases, with 8 bases between. The CDR3 runs to 15 residues. Looked up from germline, CDR1 is ENHRY and CDR2 is SYGVKD. The CDR3 DNA reads TGTGCCATCAGTGAGTCAGGGGGGGCCTACAATGAGCAGTTCTTC. This gives the protein CAISESGGAYNEQFF.

The chain has TRBV11-2 and TRBJ2-3; the D gene could be TRBD1 or TRBD2 (5 bases each). This CDR3 region has 16 residues. V lost 5 bases and J 2 bases, leaving 17 bases between the germline ends. CDR1 SGHAT and CDR2 FQNNGV come from the germline V gene. The CDR3 DNA sequence: TGTGCCAGCAGCCCCGCCGGTGGGGGAGACACAGATACGCAGTATTTT. Its translation is CASSPAGGGDTDTQYF.

The rearrangement uses TRBV20-1 and TRBJ1-2; TRBD1 is a possible D gene (6 bases). The CDR3 totals 13 residues. The V gene's germline CDR1 is DFQATT and CDR2 SNEGSKA (reference sequence). V was cut by 1 base and J by 0 bases, with 6 bases left in between. Here the CDR3 reads CSARAGANYGYTF. Written as DNA, the CDR3 is TGCAGTGCTAGAGCAGGGGCTAACTATGGCTACACCTTC.

V gene TRBV29-1 combines with J gene TRBJ2-3; tentatively, D is TRBD1 or TRBD2 (5 bases each). Germline loops: CDR1 SQVTM, CDR2 ANQGSEA. The CDR3 has 12 amino acids. Trimming pared 7 bases from V and 4 bases from J, leaving 12 bases between. CDR3 sequence (DNA): TGCAGCGGGGCAGGGAGTGCAGATACGCAGTATTTT. This codes for CSGAGSADTQYF.

This clonotype has just a few counts. The chain links TRBV20-1 to TRBJ2-5, with 14 positions matching TRBD2. The germline V gene encodes CDR1 DFQATT and CDR2 SNEGSKA (reference sequence). CDR3 length: 16 residues. V gave up 1 base and J gave up 5 bases; unmatched junction bases: 6. As DNA, the CDR3 is TGCAGTGCTAGAGGACTAGCGGGAGGGCCAACGGAGACCCAGTACTTC. This translates into CSARGLAGGPTETQYF.

The rearrangement links TRBV15 to TRBJ2-7; TRBD1 matches at 7 bases. Germline CDR1 is LNHNV and CDR2 is YYDKDF (reference sequence). V was pared by 5 bases and J by 2 bases, with 12 bases of the junction left unmatched. The CDR3 spans 16 residues. The DNA for the CDR3 is TGTGCCACCAGCCCACTTGGGAGACAGGGAGCCTACGAGCAGTACTTC. As protein: CATSPLGRQGAYEQYF. Full variable domain (missing parts from reference TRBV15 and TRBJ2-7): DAMVIQNPRYQVTQFGKPVTLSCSQTLNHNVMYWYQQKSSQAPKLLFHYYDKDFNNEADTPDNFQSRRPNTSFCFLDIRSPGLGDTAMYLCATSPLGRQGAYEQYFGPGTRLTVT.

The V call is TRBV20-1, the J call TRBJ1-2; 7 bases align to TRBD1. Germline V gives CDR1 DFQATT, CDR2 SNEGSKA (reference sequence). J gave up 4 bases and V 3 bases, and 14 bases lay outside the gene matches. The CDR3 runs 16 residues. The CDR3 DNA follows: TGCAGTGCTAGGGACGGTTACCGGGACAGCCTCTATGGCTACACCTTC. The encoded protein is CSARDGYRDSLYGYTF.

This clonotype has just a few counts. The chain links TRBV27 to TRBJ2-1; a weak D match, TRBD2 (5 bases). The V end was cut by 2 bases, the J end by 7 bases, with 15 bases between. CDR1 is MNHEY, CDR2 SMNVEV, per germline (reference sequence). The CDR3 loop spans 15 amino acids. The CDR3 spells CASSLGGFGWNEQFF. The CDR3 DNA is TGTGCCAGCAGTTTAGGAGGATTTGGGTGGAATGAGCAGTTCTTC.